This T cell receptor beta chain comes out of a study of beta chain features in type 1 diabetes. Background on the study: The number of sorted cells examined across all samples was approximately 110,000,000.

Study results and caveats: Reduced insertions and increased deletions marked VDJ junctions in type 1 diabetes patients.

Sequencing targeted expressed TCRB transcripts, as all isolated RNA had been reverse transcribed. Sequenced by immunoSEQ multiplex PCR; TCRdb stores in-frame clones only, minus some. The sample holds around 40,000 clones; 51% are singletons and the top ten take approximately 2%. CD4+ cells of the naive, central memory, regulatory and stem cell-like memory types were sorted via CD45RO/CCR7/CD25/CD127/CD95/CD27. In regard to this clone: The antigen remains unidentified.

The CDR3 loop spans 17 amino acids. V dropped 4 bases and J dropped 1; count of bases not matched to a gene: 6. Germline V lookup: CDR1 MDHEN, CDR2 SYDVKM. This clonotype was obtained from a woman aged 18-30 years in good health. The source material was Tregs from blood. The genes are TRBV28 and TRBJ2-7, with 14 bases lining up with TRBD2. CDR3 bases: TGTGCCAGCAGTTCGGGACTAGCGGGAGCGAAATCCTACGAGCAGTACTTC. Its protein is CASSSGLAGAKSYEQYF. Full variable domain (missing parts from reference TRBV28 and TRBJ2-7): DVKVTQSSRYLVKRTGEKVFLECVQDMDHENMFWYRQDPGLGLRLIYFSYDVKMKEKGDIPEGYSVSREKKERFSLILESASTNQTSMYLCASSSGLAGAKSYEQYFGPGTRLTVT.